Described below is a single T cell receptor (beta chain) sequence and its context. As yet, its antigen is unknown. TCRdb re-analysed the 5' RACE reads in MiXCR, keeping a single row per CDR3 protein. The table lists approximately 260,000 distinct CDR3 sequences, 15% to 20% of them singletons, with 22% in the top ten. The CDR3 is 13 amino acids. CDR1 and CDR2 from the germline V gene are SNHLY and FYNNEI. Trimming cost V 8 bases and J 3 bases, with 12 bases left between them. This sample is drawn from a study of T-cell memory formation after mild COVID-19. The overall study: For the most part, TCR clusters were specific to one donor.

Broader study findings: Whether second-wave clones peaking at day 37 were SARS-CoV-2 specific went unconfirmed. Some responding clones appeared in pre-infection memory, suggesting cross-reactive memory joined.

This sequence was found in a man between 18 and 35 years old who had mild COVID-19 (a few samples of this study predate the infection). Cell type and time point are not known. The chain employs TRBV2 and TRBJ2-3, with D uncertain. Sequencing was performed on PBMCs or a T cell subset sorted from them (not recorded which). The CDR3 DNA reads TGTGCCAGCCAGGTTCGGCGAACAGATACGCAGTATTTT. This translates into CASQVRRTDTQYF.